These 5 T cell receptor beta chains were sequenced from one sample in a study of blood T cell repertoires in COVID-19. TCRdb's table, derived via immunoSEQ multiplex PCR, lists solely in-frame clones and lacks some. The sample contains roughly 330,000 clones, about nine tenths of which appear only once. Specimen: PBMCs or T cells enriched from blood (not recorded which). These receptors were obtained from a woman under 30 who had recovered from COVID-19.

This chain links TRBV2 with TRBJ2-4; TRBD2 agrees at 11 bases. V lost 6 bases, J lost 0 bases, and 16 bases stayed unmatched. CDR3 size: 20 residues. Germline assignment: CDR1 SNHLY and CDR2 FYNNEI. This CDR3 reads CASRATSGGLSILAKNIQYF. CDR3 bases: TGTGCCAGCAGGGCCACTAGCGGGGGCCTCTCAATCCTAGCCAAAAACATTCAGTACTTC.

This chain connects TRBV6-1 to TRBJ1-1; TRBD1 might be the D (5 bases). This CDR3 spans 15 amino acids. The V gene lost 2 bases and the J gene lost 1 base, with 11 bases spanning the gap. Looked up from germline, CDR1 is MNHNS and CDR2 is SASEGT. CDR3 DNA sequence: TGTGCCAGCAGTGAAATGACAGCTCAGAACACTGAAGCTTTCTTT. Its protein product is CASSEMTAQNTEAFF.

The chain employs TRBV6-1 and TRBJ1-5; no reliable D call. Deletions cut 2 bases from V and 2 bases from J, with 13 bases between. The CDR3 totals 16 residues. Germline values: CDR1 MNHNS, CDR2 SASEGT. CDR3 sequence: CASSELEGSGNQPQHF. CDR3 in DNA: TGTGCCAGCAGTGAATTAGAGGGCTCAGGCAATCAGCCCCAGCATTTT.

This rearrangement joins TRBV6-5 to TRBJ1-2, with D perhaps TRBD1 (6 bases). From germline, CDR1 is MNHEY and CDR2 SVGAGI. V was pared by 5 bases and J by 4 bases, with 17 bases between. This CDR3 contains 15 residues. DNA of the CDR3: TGTGCCAGCAGTCGCCACAGGGTAACTCGCTATGGCTACACCTTC. It specifies CASSRHRVTRYGYTF.

The rearrangement links TRBV28 to TRBJ2-1, with TRBD2 matching over 9 bases. The V gene end was trimmed by 6 bases and the J gene end by 3 bases; junction bases not matched to a gene: 3. The CDR3 runs to 14 residues. The V gene's germline CDR1 is MDHEN and CDR2 SYDVKM. CDR3 sequence: CASRSGRYYNEQFF. DNA of the CDR3: TGTGCCAGCAGGAGCGGGAGGTACTACAATGAGCAGTTCTTC.